This T cell receptor (beta chain) was retrieved from a study of T cell repertoires in cytomegalovirus infection. Study-level background: TCR beta signatures that were public indicated CMV infection and matching HLA type.

Study outcomes and limitations: The cumulative frequency of public TCR beta families identified carriers of CMV plus the relevant HLA. Clonotypes of TCR beta that were HLA-C-restricted and CMV-specific dominated the ex vivo response.

TCRdb redid the calling of the reads with MiXCR, one entry per CDR3 protein. Here the sample spans roughly 230,000 distinct CDR3 sequences, over 20% being singletons. The CDR3 totals 13 residues. V shed 3 bases and J shed 2 bases, with 8 bases lying between them. There are a few counts of this clonotype. The antigen is unknown. This TCR came from a human donor in good health (CMV status not recorded). Some clones in this sample may be carry-over from other donors' samples. The sample taken for sequencing was CD8+ T cells from PBMCs. The chain joins TRBV12-3 or TRBV12-4 to TRBJ2-7; D is undetermined. In nucleotides, the CDR3 is TGTGCCAGCAGTTTCGCTGACGCCTACGAGCAGTACTTC. It translates to CASSFADAYEQYF.